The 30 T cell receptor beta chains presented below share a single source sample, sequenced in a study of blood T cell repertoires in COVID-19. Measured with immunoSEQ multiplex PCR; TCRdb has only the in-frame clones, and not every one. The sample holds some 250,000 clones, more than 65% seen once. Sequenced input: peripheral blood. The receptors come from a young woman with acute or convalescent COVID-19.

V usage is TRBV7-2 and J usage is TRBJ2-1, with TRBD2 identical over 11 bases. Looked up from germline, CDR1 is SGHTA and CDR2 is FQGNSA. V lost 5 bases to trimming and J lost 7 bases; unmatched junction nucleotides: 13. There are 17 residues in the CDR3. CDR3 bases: TGTGCCAGCAGCCGCGCGGTCGGTAGCGGGAGGGCTAATGAGCAGTTCTTC. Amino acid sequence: CASSRAVGSGRANEQFF.

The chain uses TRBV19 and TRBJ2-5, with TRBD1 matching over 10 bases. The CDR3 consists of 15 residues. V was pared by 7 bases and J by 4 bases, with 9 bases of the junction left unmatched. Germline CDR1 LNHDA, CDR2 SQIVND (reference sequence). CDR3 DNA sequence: TGTGCCAGTACCCTGTCCGGGACAGGGGCAGAGACCCAGTACTTC. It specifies CASTLSGTGAETQYF.

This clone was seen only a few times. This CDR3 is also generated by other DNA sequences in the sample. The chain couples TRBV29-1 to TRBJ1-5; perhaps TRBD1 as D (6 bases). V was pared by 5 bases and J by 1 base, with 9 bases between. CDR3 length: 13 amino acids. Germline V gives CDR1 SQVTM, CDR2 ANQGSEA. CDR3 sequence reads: CSVTTGSNQPQHF. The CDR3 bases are TGCAGCGTTACCACAGGGAGCAATCAGCCCCAGCATTTT. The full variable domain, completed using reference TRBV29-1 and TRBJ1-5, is SAVISQKPSRDICQRGTSLTIQCQVDSQVTMMFWYRQQPGQSLTLIATANQGSEATYESGFVIDKFPISRPNLTFSTLTVSNMSPEDSSIYLCSVTTGSNQPQHFGDGTRLSIL.

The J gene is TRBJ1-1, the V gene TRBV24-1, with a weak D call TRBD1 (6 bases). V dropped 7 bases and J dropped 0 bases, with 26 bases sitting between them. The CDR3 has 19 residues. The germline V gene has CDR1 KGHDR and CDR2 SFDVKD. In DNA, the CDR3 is TGTGCCACCAGACAGAAGACAGGCGCAGGCCGTTATATGAACACTGAAGCTTTCTTT. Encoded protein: CATRQKTGAGRYMNTEAFF.

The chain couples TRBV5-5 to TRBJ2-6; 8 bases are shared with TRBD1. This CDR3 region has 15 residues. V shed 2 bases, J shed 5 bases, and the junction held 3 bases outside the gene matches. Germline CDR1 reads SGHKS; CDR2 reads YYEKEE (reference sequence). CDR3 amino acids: CASSFRQGWANVLTF. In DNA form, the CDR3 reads TGTGCCAGCAGCTTTAGACAGGGGTGGGCCAACGTCCTGACTTTC. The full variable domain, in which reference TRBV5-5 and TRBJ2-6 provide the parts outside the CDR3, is DAGVTQSPTHLIKTRGQQVTLRCSPISGHKSVSWYQQVLGQGPQFIFQYYEKEERGRGNFPDRFSARQFPNYSSELNVNALLLGDSALYLCASSFRQGWANVLTFGAGSRLTVL.

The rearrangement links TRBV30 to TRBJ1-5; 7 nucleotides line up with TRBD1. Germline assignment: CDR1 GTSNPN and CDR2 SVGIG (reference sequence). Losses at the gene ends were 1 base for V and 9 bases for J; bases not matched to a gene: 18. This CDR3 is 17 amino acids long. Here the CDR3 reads CAWSGSYGTANDWPQHF. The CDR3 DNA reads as TGTGCCTGGAGTGGGAGCTACGGGACAGCCAACGATTGGCCCCAGCATTTT. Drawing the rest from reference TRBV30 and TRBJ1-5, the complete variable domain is SQTIHQWPATLVQPVGSPLSLECTVEGTSNPNLYWYRQAAGRGLQLLFYSVGIGQISSEVPQNLSASRPQDRQFILSSKKLLLSDSGFYLCAWSGSYGTANDWPQHFGDGTRLSIL.

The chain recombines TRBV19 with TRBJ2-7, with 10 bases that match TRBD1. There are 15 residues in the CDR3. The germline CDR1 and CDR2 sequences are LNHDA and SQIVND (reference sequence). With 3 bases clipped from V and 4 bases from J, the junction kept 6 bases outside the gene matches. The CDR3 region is CASSITGTGDYEQYF. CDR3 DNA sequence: TGTGCCAGTAGTATCACCGGGACAGGGGATTACGAGCAGTACTTC.

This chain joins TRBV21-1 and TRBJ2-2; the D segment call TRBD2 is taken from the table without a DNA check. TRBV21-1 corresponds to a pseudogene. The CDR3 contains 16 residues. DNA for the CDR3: TGTGCCAGCAGCAAAGCCCCGCGTCCCTTCACCGGGGAGCTGTTTTTT. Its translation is CASSKAPRPFTGELFF.

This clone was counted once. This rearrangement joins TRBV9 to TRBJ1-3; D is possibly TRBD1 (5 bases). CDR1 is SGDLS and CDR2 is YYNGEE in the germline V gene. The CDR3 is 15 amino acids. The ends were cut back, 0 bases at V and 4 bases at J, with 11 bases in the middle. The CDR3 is CASSVEAGRGNTIYF. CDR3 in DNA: TGTGCCAGCAGCGTAGAGGCAGGGCGCGGAAACACCATATATTTT.

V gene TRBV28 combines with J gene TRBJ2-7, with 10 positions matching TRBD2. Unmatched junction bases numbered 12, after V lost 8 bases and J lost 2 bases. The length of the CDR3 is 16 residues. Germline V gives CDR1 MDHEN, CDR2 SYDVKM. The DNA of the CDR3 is TGTGCCAGCTGGTCCGCTAGCGGGAGTTCCCCCTACGAGCAGTACTTC. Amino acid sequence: CASWSASGSSPYEQYF.

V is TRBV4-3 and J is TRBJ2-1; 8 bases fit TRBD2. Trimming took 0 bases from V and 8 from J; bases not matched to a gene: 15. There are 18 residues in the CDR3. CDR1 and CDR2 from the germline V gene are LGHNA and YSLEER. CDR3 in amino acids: CASSQDLPIGRAWDEQFF. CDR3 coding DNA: TGCGCCAGCAGCCAAGATCTCCCGATCGGGAGGGCTTGGGATGAGCAGTTCTTC.

The CDR3 here is CSVTRDSGEAFF. The CDR3 region has the DNA TGCAGCGTTACCCGGGATTCGGGTGAAGCTTTCTTT. This sequence joins TRBV29-1 and TRBJ1-1; D not resolved. The V gene's germline CDR1 is SQVTM and CDR2 ANQGSEA. V was clipped by 5 bases and J by 7 bases, with 14 bases between them. The CDR3 spans 12 residues.

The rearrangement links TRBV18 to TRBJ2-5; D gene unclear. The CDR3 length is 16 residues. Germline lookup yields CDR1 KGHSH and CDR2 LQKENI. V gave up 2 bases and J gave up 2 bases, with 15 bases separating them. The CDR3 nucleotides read TGTGCCAGCTCACCAACGAATGGCCGAATACAAGAGACCCAGTACTTC. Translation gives CASSPTNGRIQETQYF.

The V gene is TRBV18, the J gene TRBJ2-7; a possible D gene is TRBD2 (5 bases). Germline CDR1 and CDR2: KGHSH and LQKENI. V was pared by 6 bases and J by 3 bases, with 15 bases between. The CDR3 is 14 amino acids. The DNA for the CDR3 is TGTGCCAGCTCGCCCGCTAGCTCCGGCTACGAGCAGTACTTC. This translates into CASSPASSGYEQYF.

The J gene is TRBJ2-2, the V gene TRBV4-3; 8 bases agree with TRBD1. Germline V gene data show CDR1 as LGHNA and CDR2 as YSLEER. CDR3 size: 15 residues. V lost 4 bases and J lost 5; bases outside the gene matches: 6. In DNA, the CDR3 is TGCGCCAGCAGCCTCGGACAGGGTGGGACCGGGGAGCTGTTTTTT. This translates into CASSLGQGGTGELFF.

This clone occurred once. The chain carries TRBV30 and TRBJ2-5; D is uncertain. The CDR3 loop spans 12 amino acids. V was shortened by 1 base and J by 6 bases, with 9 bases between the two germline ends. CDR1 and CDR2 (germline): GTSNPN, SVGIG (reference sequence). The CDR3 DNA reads TGTGCCTGGAGTGAAAACTTGCAGACCCAGTACTTC. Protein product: CAWSENLQTQYF.

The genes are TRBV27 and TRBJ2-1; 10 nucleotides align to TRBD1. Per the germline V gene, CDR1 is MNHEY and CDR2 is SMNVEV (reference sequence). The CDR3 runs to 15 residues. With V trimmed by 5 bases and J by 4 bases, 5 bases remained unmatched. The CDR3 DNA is TGTGCCAGCAGTCAACGGACAGGGGGTTACAATGAGCAGTTCTTC. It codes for CASSQRTGGYNEQFF.

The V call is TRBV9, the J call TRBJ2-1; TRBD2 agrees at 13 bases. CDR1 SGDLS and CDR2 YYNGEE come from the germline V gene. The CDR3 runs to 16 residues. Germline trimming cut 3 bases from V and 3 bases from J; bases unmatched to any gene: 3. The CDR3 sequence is CASSAGLAGDYNEQFF. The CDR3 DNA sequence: TGTGCCAGCAGCGCCGGACTAGCGGGGGACTACAATGAGCAGTTCTTC.

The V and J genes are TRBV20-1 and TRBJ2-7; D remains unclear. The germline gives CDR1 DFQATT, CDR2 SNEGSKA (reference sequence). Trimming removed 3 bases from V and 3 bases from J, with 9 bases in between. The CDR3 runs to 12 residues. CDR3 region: CSASPLDYEQYF. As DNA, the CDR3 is TGCAGTGCTAGTCCCCTAGACTACGAGCAGTACTTC.

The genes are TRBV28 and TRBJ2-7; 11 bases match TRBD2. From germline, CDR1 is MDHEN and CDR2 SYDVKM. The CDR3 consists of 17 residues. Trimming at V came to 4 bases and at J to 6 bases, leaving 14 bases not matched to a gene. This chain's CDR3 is CASSSPFLVAGGSEQYF. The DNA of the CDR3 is TGTGCCAGCAGTTCCCCCTTTTTGGTAGCGGGAGGGAGCGAGCAGTACTTC.

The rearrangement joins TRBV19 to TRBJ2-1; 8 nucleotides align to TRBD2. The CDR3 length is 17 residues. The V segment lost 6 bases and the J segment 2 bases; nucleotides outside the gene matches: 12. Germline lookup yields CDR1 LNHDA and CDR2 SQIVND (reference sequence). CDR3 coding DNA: TGTGCCAGTAGCCCCTGGGGAGCGGGAGCCACCTACAATGAGCAGTTCTTC. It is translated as CASSPWGAGATYNEQFF.

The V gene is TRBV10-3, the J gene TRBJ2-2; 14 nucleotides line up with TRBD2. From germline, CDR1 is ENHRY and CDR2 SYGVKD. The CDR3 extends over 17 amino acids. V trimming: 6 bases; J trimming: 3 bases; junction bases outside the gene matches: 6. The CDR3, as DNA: TGTGCCATCAGGCCGGGACTAGCGGGAGCTTACACCGGGGAGCTGTTTTTT. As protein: CAIRPGLAGAYTGELFF.

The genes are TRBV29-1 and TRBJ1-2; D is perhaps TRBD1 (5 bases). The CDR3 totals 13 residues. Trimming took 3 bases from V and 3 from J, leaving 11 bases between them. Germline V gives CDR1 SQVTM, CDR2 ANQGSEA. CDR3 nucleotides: TGCAGCGTTGAGGGCAGGGTGGACTATGGCTACACCTTC. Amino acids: CSVEGRVDYGYTF.

The CDR3 DNA sequence: TGTGCCAGCAGCTTAGGAGGGGTCGGGAGGGGCACTGAAGCTTTCTTT. Protein: CASSLGGVGRGTEAFF. The rearrangement uses TRBV11-2 and TRBJ1-1; TRBD1 is a possible D gene (5 bases). V gave up 1 base and J gave up 4 bases, with 16 bases separating them. Germline lookup yields CDR1 SGHAT and CDR2 FQNNGV. CDR3 length equals 16 residues. Looking up the rest from reference TRBV11-2 and TRBJ1-1 gives the full variable domain: EAGVAQSPRYKIIEKRQSVAFWCNPISGHATLYWYQQILGQGPKLLIQFQNNGVVDDSQLPKDRFSAERLKGVDSTLKIQPAKLEDSAVYLCASSLGGVGRGTEAFFGQGTRLTVV.

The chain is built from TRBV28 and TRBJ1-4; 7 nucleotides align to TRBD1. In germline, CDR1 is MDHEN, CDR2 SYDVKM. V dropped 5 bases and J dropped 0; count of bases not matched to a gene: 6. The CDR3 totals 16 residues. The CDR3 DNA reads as TGTGCCAGCAGTATTACAGGGGTTGCAACTAATGAAAAACTGTTTTTT. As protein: CASSITGVATNEKLFF.

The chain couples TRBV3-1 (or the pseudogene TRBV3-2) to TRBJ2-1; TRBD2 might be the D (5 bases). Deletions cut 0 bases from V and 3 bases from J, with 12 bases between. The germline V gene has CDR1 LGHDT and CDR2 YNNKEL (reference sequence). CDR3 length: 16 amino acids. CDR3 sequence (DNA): TGTGCCAGCAGCCAAGACGAGGGCTGGCACTACAATGAGCAGTTCTTC. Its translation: CASSQDEGWHYNEQFF.

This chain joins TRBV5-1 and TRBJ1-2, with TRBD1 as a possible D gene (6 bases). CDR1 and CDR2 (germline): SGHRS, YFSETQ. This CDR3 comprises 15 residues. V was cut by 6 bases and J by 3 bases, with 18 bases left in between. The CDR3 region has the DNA TGCGCCAGCACACAGGGCCCTGGGGTGGACTATGGCTACACCTTC. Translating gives CASTQGPGVDYGYTF.

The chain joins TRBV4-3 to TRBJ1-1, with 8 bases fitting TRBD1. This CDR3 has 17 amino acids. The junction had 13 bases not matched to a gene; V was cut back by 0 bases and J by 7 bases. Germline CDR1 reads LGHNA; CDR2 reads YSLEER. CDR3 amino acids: CASSQDLSSQGAVEAFF. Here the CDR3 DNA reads TGCGCCAGCAGCCAAGATCTATCATCCCAGGGGGCGGTTGAAGCTTTCTTT.

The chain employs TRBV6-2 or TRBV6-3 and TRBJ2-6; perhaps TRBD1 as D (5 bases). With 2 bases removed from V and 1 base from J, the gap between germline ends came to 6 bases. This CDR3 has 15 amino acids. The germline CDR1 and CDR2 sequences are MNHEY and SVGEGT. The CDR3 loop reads CASSYRGSGANVLTF. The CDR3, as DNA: TGTGCCAGCAGTTACAGGGGATCTGGGGCCAACGTCCTGACTTTC.

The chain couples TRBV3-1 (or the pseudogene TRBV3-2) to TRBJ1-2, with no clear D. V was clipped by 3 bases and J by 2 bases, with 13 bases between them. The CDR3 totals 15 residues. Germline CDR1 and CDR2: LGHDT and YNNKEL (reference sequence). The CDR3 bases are TGTGCCAGCAGCCATCTAATCGGGGTCAACTATGGCTACACCTTC. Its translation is CASSHLIGVNYGYTF.